This T cell receptor beta chain stems from a study of T cells in Graves' hyperthyroidism and ophthalmopathy. Turning to the study itself: Peripheral blood was collected at initial diagnosis, before any treatment. Broader study findings: Blood held most thyroid clonotypes expanded above 0.001 frequency.

There were TCR beta CDR3 regions amplified from RNA transcripts. During a first-round RT-PCR of the TCR CDR3, the HTBI primer set was used. TCRdb used MiXCR to reprocess the multiplex PCR reads, holding one entry per CDR3 protein. The sample comprises nearly 750,000 distinct CDR3 sequences, around a third of which are singletons, and more than 25% rests with the top ten. There are 12 residues in the CDR3. CDR1 is SGHVT and CDR2 is SQSDAQ in the germline V gene. The V and J ends lost 5 bases and 9 bases respectively, with 11 bases between them. This clonotype was detected many times. Its antigen is unidentified.

The sequenced sample was blood. This receptor was taken from a woman aged 35 to 49 with Graves' hyperthyroidism. V usage is TRBV7-4 and J usage is TRBJ1-5; no clear D gene. CDR3 sequence: CASSLNIRPQHF. As DNA, the CDR3 is TGTGCCAGCAGCCTCAACATCAGGCCCCAGCATTTT.